The T cell receptor beta chain described here comes from a study of early T cells in non-severe SARS-CoV-2 infection. Germline CDR1 reads LNHDA; CDR2 reads SQIVND (reference sequence). V was cut by 6 bases and J by 1 base, with 10 bases left in between. The CDR3 consists of 14 residues. This clonotype was detected many times. TCRdb ran MiXCR on the 5' RACE reads and lists one entry per CDR3 protein. The sample lists about 64,000 distinct CDR3 sequences, roughly 12% occurring once. Here the sequenced sample was whole blood, taken at baseline. The V call is TRBV19, the J call TRBJ1-5; D not resolved. The sequence was collected from an adult who was a healthcare worker with PCR-confirmed SARS-CoV-2 infection or an uninfected control (not recorded which). Here the CDR3 reads CASSPVLSNQPQHF. Written as DNA, the CDR3 is TGTGCCAGTAGCCCTGTCCTAAGCAATCAGCCCCAGCATTTT.